This T cell receptor (beta chain) was observed in a study of cytomegalovirus exposure and HLA in healthy donors. Overall study context: Early released data had about 85 million unique TCRs, all coming from HLA-typed donors.

Study-wide results and limits: In a later analysis, TCR beta V- and J-gene trimming was associated with a missense DCLRE1C variant.

PCR employed 60 Vbeta and 13 Jbeta primers. Using immunoSEQ multiplex PCR, the repertoire was profiled, and TCRdb retains in-frame clones only, with some absent. The repertoire table contains over 50,000 clones. This CDR3 has 16 residues. With 1 base clipped from V and 1 base from J, the junction kept 4 bases outside the gene matches. Germline CDR1 is SGHRS and CDR2 is YFSETQ. Comments on this clone: Its antigen is unidentified.

The sample comprised PBMCs. V and J are TRBV5-1 and TRBJ2-2; TRBD2 aligns across 7 bases. This receptor was taken from a man aged 45-65 years in good health and CMV-seropositive. CDR3: CASSLQASGNTGELFF. CDR3 coding DNA: TGCGCCAGCAGCTTGCAGGCTAGCGGGAACACCGGGGAGCTGTTTTTT. The complete variable domain, with remaining parts taken from reference TRBV5-1 and TRBJ2-2, reads KAGVTQTPRYLIKTRGQQVTLSCSPISGHRSVSWYQQTPGQGLQFLFEYFSETQRNKGNFPGRFSGRQFSNSRSEMNVSTLELGDSALYLCASSLQASGNTGELFFGEGSRLTVL.